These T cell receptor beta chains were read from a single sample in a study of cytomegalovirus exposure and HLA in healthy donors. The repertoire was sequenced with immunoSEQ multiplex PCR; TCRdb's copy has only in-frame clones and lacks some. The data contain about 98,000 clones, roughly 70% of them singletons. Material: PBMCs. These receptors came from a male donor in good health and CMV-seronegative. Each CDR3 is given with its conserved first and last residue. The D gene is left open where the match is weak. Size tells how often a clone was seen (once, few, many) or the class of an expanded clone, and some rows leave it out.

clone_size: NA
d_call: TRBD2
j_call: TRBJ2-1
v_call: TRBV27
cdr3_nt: TGTGCCAGCAGTTGGTGGACTAGCACCCATGAGCAGTTCTTC
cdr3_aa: CASSWWTSTHEQFF

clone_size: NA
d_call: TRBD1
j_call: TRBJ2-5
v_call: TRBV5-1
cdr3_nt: TGCGCCAGCAGCTTGGGACAGGGGGGACAAGAGACCCAGTACTTC
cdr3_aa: CASSLGQGGQETQYF

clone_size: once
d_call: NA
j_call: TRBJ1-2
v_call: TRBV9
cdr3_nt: TGTGCCAGCAACAGAGGGGGGGGCAATAACTATGGCTACACCTTC
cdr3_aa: CASNRGGGNNYGYTF

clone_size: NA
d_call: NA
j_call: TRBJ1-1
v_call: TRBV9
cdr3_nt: TGTGCCAGCAGCGTAGACAACAGTTACACTGAAGCTTTCTTT
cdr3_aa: CASSVDNSYTEAFF

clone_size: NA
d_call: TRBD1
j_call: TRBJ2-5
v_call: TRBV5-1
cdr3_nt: TGCGCCAGCAGCTTACAGGGGGCCGGGGGAGAGACCCAGTACTTC
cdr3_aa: CASSLQGAGGETQYF

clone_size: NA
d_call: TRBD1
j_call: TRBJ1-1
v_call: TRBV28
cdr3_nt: TGTGCCAGCAGTTTTGCGGGACAGGGAGAAGCTTTCTTT
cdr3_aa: CASSFAGQGEAFF

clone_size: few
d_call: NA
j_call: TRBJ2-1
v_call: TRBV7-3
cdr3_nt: TGTGCCAGCAGCGTTGGAGGGAGCTACAATGAGCAGTTCTTC
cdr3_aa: CASSVGGSYNEQFF

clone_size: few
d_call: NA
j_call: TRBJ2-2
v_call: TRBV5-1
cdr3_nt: TGCGCCAGCAGCTCCGACAGTTTTGGCGCCGGGGAGCTGTTTTTT
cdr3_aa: CASSSDSFGAGELFF

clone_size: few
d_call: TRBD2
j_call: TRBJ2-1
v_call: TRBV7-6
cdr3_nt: TGTGCCAGCAGCTTACTAGCGGGCACGTACAATGAGCAGTTCTTC
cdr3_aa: CASSLLAGTYNEQFF

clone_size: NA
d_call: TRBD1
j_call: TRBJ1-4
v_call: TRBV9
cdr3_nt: TGTGCCAGCAGCGCAACCGGGACAGTTAATGAAAAACTGTTTTTT
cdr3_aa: CASSATGTVNEKLFF

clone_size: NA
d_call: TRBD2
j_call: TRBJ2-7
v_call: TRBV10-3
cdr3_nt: TGTGCCATCAGTGAGTCGGTAGCGGGGTACGAGCAGTACTTC
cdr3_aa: CAISESVAGYEQYF

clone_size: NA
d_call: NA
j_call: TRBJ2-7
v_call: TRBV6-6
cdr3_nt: TGTGCCAGCAAGAAGGAGCTTTACGAGCAGTACTTC
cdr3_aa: CASKKELYEQYF

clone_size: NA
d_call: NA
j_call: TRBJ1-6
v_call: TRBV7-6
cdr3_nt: TGTGCCAGCAGCCCTACCCGGGCAGGGTTAGGATCACCCCTCCACTTT
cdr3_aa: CASSPTRAGLGSPLHF

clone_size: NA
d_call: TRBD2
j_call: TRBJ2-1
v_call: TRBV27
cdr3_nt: TGTGCCAGCAGTTTTGGAGTAGCGGGAGGGGATGAGCAGTTCTTC
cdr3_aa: CASSFGVAGGDEQFF

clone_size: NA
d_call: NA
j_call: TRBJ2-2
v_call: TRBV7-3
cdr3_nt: TGTGCCAGCAGCACGTACACGAACACCGGGGAGCTGTTTTTT
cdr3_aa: CASSTYTNTGELFF

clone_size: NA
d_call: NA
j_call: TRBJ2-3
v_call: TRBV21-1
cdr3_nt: TGTGCCAGCAGCAAAGAGGCTAGCGGGGTTCCAGATACGCAGTATTTT
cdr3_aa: CASSKEASGVPDTQYF

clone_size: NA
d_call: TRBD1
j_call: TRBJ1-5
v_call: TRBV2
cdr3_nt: TGTGCCAGCAGTGCCGACAGGGGGCCTTATAGCAATCAGCCCCAGCATTTT
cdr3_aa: CASSADRGPYSNQPQHF

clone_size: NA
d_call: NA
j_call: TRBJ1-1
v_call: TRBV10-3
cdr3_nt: TGTGCCATCAGTGACAGGGGAGACACTGAAGCTTTCTTT
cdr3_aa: CAISDRGDTEAFF

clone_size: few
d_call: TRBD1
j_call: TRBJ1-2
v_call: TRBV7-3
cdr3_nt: TGTGCCAGCAGCCCAAATCAGGGGGCAAGAGGCTACACCTTC
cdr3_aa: CASSPNQGARGYTF

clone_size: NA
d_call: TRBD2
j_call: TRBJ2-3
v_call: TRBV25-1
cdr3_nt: TGTGCCAGCACCAGTTACGGACTAGCGACCACAGATACGCAGTATTTT
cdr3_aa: CASTSYGLATTDTQYF

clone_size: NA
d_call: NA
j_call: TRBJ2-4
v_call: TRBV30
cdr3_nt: TGTGCCTGGAGTGTAGGGCAGGGGAACATTCAGTACTTC
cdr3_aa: CAWSVGQGNIQYF

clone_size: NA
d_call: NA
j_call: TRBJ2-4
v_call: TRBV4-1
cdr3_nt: TGCGCCAGCAGCCAGATAAATTCGGGGGAAAACATTCAGTACTTC
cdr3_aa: CASSQINSGENIQYF

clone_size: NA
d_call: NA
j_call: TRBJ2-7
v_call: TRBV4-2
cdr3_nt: TGTGCCAGCAGCACCCGGACGGGGAGCTCCTACGAGCAGTACTTC
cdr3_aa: CASSTRTGSSYEQYF

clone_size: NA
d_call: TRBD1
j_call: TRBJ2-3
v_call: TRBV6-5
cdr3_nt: TGTGCCAGCAGTTACAGGGGGCGACCAACAGATACGCAGTATTTT
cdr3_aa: CASSYRGRPTDTQYF

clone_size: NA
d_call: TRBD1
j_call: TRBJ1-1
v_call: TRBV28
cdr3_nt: TGTGCCAGCAGTCGACAGGGGACAGAAAGGGGGCCTTTCTTT
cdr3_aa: CASSRQGTERGPFF

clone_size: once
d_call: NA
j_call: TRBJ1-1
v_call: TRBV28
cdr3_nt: TGTGCCAGCAGTTTAGGGAGTACTGAAGCTTTCTTT
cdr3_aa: CASSLGSTEAFF

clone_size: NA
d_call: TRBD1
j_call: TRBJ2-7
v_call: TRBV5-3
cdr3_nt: TGTGCCAGAAGCGCCAGACAGGGGGCGTACGAGCAGTACTTC
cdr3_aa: CARSARQGAYEQYF

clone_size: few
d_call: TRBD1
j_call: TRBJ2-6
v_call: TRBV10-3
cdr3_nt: TGTGCCATCAGTGAGGGGGGAGGGACAGGGGACCTTTCTGGGGCCAACGTCCTGACTTTC
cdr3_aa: CAISEGGGTGDLSGANVLTF

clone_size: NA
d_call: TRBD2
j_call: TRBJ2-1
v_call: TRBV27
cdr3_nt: TGTGCCAGCAGACCTGGACTAGCTGACCTCTACAATGAGCAGTTCTTC
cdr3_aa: CASRPGLADLYNEQFF

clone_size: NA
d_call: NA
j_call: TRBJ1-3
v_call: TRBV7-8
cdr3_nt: TGTGCCAGCAGCCCCGCGGGAAACACCATATATTTT
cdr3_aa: CASSPAGNTIYF

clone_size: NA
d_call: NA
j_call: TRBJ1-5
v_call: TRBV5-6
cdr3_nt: TGTGCCAGCAGCTTGGCGGAGAAGGAGCATAGCAATCAGCCCCAGCATTTT
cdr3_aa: CASSLAEKEHSNQPQHF

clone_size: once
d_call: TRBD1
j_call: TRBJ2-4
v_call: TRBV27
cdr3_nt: TGTGCCAGCAGTTTAGCGTTCAGGGGGCGGGCTGGGGGAGAAAACATTCAGTACTTC
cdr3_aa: CASSLAFRGRAGGENIQYF

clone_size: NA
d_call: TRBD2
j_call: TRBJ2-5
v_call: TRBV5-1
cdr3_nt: TGCGCCAGCAGCGCCGGGAGGGATATAGAGACCCAGTACTTC
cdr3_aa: CASSAGRDIETQYF

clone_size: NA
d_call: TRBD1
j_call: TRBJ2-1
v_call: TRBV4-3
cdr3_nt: TGCGCCAGCAGCCAGGGGACAGGGGGGATTGTGAATGAGCAGTTCTTC
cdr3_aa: CASSQGTGGIVNEQFF

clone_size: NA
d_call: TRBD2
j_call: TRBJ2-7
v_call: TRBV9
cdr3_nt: TGTGCCAGCAGCGTAGTCTCGGCGGGAGTGGGCGAGCAGTACTTC
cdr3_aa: CASSVVSAGVGEQYF

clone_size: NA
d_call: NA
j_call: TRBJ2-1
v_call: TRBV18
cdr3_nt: TGTGCCAGCTCACCAGCAGGGGATGAGCAGTTCTTC
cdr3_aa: CASSPAGDEQFF

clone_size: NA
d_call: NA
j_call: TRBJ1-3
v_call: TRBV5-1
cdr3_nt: TGCGCCAGCAGCCTGGGTACTGGAAACACCATATATTTT
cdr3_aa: CASSLGTGNTIYF

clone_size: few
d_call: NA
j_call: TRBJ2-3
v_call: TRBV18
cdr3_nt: TGTGCCAGCTCACTTAGAGATACGCAGTATTTT
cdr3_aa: CASSLRDTQYF

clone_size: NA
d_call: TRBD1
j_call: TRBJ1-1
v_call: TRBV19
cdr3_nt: TGTGCCAGTAGCGACAGGGTAGGGGACACTGAAGCTTTCTTT
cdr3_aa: CASSDRVGDTEAFF

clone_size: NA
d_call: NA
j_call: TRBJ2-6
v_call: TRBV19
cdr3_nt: TGTGCCAGTAGTCGCACTAGCCGATCTGGGGCCAACGTCCTGACTTTC
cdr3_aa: CASSRTSRSGANVLTF

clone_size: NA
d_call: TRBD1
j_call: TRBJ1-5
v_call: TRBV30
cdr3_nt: TGTGCCTGGAGTGAAGGGGGCAGTCAGCCCCAGCATTTT
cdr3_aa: CAWSEGGSQPQHF

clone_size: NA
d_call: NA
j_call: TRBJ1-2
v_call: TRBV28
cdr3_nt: TGTGCCAGCAGTCTATCGTATGGCTACACCTTC
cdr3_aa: CASSLSYGYTF

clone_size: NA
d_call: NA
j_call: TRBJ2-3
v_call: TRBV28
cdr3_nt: TGTGCCAGCAGCCCTATAGCGGGCACAGATACGCAGTATTTT
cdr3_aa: CASSPIAGTDTQYF

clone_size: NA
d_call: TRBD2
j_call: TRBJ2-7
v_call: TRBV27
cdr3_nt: TGTGCCAGCAGTTCGCGGACTAGCCTAAGCTCCTACGAGCAGTACTTC
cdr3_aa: CASSSRTSLSSYEQYF

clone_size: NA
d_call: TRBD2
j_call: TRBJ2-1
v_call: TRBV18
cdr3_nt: TGTGCCAGCTCACCAATCCCTCTTACTAGCGGGAGCAGGAATGAGCAGTTCTTC
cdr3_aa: CASSPIPLTSGSRNEQFF

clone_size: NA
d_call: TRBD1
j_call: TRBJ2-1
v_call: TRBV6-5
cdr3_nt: TGTGCCAGCAGTAAAGACAGGGATTATGAGCAGTTCTTC
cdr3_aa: CASSKDRDYEQFF

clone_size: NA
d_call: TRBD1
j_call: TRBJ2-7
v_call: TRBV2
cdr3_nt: TGTGCCAGCATTAGACAGGGGAACTACGAGCAGTACTTC
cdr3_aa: CASIRQGNYEQYF

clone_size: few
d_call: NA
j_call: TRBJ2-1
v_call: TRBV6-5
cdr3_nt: TGTGCCAGCAGACGAACGAGGAACAATGAGCAGTTCTTC
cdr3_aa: CASRRTRNNEQFF

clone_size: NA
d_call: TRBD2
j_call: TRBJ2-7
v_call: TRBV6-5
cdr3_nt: TGTGCCAGCAGTTCCCAGGCGGGGGGCTACGAGCAGTACTTC
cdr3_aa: CASSSQAGGYEQYF

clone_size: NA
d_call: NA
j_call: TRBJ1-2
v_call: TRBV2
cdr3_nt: TGTGCCAGCACCCAAGGTACAGGAGCTAACTATGGCTACACCTTC
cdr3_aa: CASTQGTGANYGYTF

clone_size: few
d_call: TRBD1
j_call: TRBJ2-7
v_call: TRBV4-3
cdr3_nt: TGCGCCAGCAGCCAAGATTCGGCAGGGGGCCCATACGAGCAGTACTTC
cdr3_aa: CASSQDSAGGPYEQYF

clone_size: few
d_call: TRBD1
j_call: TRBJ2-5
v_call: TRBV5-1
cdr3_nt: TGCGCCAGCAGCTCTAGGACAGGGTTTGAGACCCAGTACTTC
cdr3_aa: CASSSRTGFETQYF